This T cell receptor beta chain comes out of a study of T cells in Graves' hyperthyroidism and ophthalmopathy. Study outcomes and limitations: For ophthalmopathy, model prediction preceded onset by a median around 7 months. Ophthalmopathy was distinguished from stable hyperthyroidism by 13 V-J signatures.

RNA transcripts yielded amplified TCR beta CDR3 regions. RT-PCR in the first round (using the HTBI primer set) targeted the TCR CDR3. Each CDR3 protein is one row after TCRdb ran MiXCR on the multiplex PCR reads. The sample gives approximately 380,000 distinct CDR3 sequences, about a fifth of which show up once; around 3.4% is in the top ten. Trimming shortened V by 4 bases and J by 0 bases, and 14 bases separated the two germline ends. Germline V gives CDR1 SGHDT, CDR2 YYEEEE. The CDR3 sequence is 16 residues long. Stable hyperthyroidism: no ophthalmopathy progression over 18 months of follow-up. As concerns this clonotype: Its target is not known.

The sample taken for sequencing was blood. This receptor was taken from a woman younger than 35 with Graves' hyperthyroidism. J is TRBJ1-5 and V is TRBV5-6; D is undetermined. The CDR3 DNA is TGTGCCAGCAGCAGAAGCCGGACCTATAGCAATCAGCCCCAGCATTTT. This sequence encodes CASSRSRTYSNQPQHF. Full variable domain (outside the CDR3, taken from reference TRBV5-6 and TRBJ1-5): DAGVTQSPTHLIKTRGQQVTLRCSPKSGHDTVSWYQQALGQGPQFIFQYYEEEERQRGNFPDRFSGHQFPNYSSELNVNALLLGDSALYLCASSRSRTYSNQPQHFGDGTRLSIL.